The text below deals with one TCR beta chain. Its binding antigen is unknown. No much larger clonotype is one base removed from it; base qualities were not supplied. Cut back by 2 bases and 3 bases, the V and J ends lie 17 bases apart. The CDR3 goes from the cysteine to the phenylalanine over 16 residues. Of all the DNA, just the CDR3 is kept, 48 bases in frame from base 1. CDR1 and CDR2, per the germline V gene, are SNHLY and FYNNEI. Reading the label with the study, this specimen's time point is: baseline before oral tofacitinib. Peripheral blood and lesional scalp punch biopsies were obtained from patients with alopecia areata. After PBMCs were isolated by density centrifugation and stained for CD3, CD4 and CD8, a FACSAria was used to sort CD4+ and CD8+ T cells. Receptor libraries were prepared by the immunoSEQ multiplex PCR assay. To provide template for TCR sequencing, every sample had RNA extracted and reverse transcribed into cDNA. SuperScript III was used to make first-strand cDNA, primed with a 2:1 mix of oligo-dT and random hexamers. Amplification bias was assessed with a synthetic immune receptor repertoire, and residual bias was removed computationally. The study's processing was this. Raw reads were preprocessed to remove errors, and CDR3 was defined by IMGT conventions from the conserved cysteine to phenylalanine. Clonality was calculated as 1 minus Shannon entropy normalized by log2 of the number of productive unique TCRs. CD4 or CD8 identity of scalp clones was inferred by cross-referencing scalp TCRbeta sequences with sorted blood CD4 and CD8 repertoires. Drawn from immuneACCESS, this table holds only the in-frame rearrangements with V and J called that TCRdb kept. Clones are partly lost; checked studies trace under half to an unresolved V gene and leave the rest unexplained. V and J calls and clone size are as listed in that table; D and trimming were resolved from the DNA. This sample gives around 200,000 clones in total; around 63% of them show up just once. About 1.7% of the sample goes to the ten largest clones.

These data originate in a study of CD8+ T cells in alopecia areata (dated by TCRdb to between 2017 and 2018). Describing the broader study: The treated patients, all with moderate-to-severe alopecia areata, were enrolled in an open-label pilot trial of oral tofacitinib given at 5 to 10 mg twice daily. High-throughput TCRbeta sequencing was used to examine T cell clonal expansion in alopecia areata in both the C3H/HeJ mouse model and human patients. Patients on tofacitinib were biopsied at baseline and after 4 and 24 weeks of treatment, and several of the patients also had a later scalp biopsy. Amplification of TCRbeta CDR3 regions was done by immunoSEQ multiplex PCR using 35 Vbeta forward primers and 13 Jbeta reverse primers. RNA was extracted with the PAXgene miRNA kit for fixed scalp, the miRNeasy kit for PBMCs, and the RNeasy kit for mouse skin. Tofacitinib was given for 6 to 18 months, followed by 6 months of follow-up off drug to assess delayed response and recurrence. On the human side, TCRbeta sequencing was run on scalp tissue and on sorted CD4+ and CD8+ peripheral blood T cells from healthy controls and from alopecia areata patients with either patchy or totalis/universalis disease. Clonality in the scalp was compared among normal scalp (n=4), patchy alopecia areata scalp (n=8), and alopecia totalis/universalis scalp (n=8). General study outcomes and caveats: Unlike mouse skin, which is dominated by gammadelta T cells, normal human skin has resident alphabeta T cells that are also sequenced, and this complicates analysis of the scalp TCR repertoire. Lesional scalp, especially in alopecia totalis/universalis, showed higher clonality and more expanded CD8+ clones than normal scalp, suggesting antigenic drive. Shared TCR sequences between patients were less evident than in mice, which may be partly attributable to HLA diversity in the patient population.

Sequences were derived from CD4+ T cells sorted from blood, sampled at week 0. Recombination linked TRBV2 to TRBJ2-7, with the identity of the D gene unclear. The source of this sequence is a human donor with alopecia areata. The nucleotide sequence is TGTGCCAGCAGTGAAAACCCTACGGCGGTGATCTACGAGCAGTACTTC. Its product reads: CASSENPTAVIYEQYF.